Detailed here is one T cell receptor beta chain. The V and J ends lost 1 base and 1 base respectively, with 8 bases between them. CDR3 size: 14 residues. The V gene's germline CDR1 is SGDLS and CDR2 YYNGEE. In the authors' workflow: Amplification from reference gene primers served as the basis for estimated nucleated cell counts. Repertoires were generated with immunoSEQ multiplex PCR, while TCRdb's copy carries only in-frame clones and drops some. V and J calls plus clone size are reproduced from that table; the DNA served to infer D and trimming. The table lists 85,000 to 100,000 clones, 85% of them singletons. The sample belongs to a study of blood T cell repertoires in COVID-19. Study details: The United States, Italy and Spain supplied acute and convalescent COVID-19 samples. PBMCs, B-cell-depleted T cells, or T cells were the source of the cDNA or gDNA that made up the material.

This TCR derives from a man between 60 and 75 years old with acute or convalescent COVID-19. The chain carries TRBV9 and TRBJ2-5; D perhaps matches TRBD2 (5 bases). Sequences were obtained from peripheral blood. The CDR3 coding sequence is TGTGCCAGCAGCGTATTAGGGAGCCAAGAGACCCAGTACTTC. This gives the protein CASSVLGSQETQYF.